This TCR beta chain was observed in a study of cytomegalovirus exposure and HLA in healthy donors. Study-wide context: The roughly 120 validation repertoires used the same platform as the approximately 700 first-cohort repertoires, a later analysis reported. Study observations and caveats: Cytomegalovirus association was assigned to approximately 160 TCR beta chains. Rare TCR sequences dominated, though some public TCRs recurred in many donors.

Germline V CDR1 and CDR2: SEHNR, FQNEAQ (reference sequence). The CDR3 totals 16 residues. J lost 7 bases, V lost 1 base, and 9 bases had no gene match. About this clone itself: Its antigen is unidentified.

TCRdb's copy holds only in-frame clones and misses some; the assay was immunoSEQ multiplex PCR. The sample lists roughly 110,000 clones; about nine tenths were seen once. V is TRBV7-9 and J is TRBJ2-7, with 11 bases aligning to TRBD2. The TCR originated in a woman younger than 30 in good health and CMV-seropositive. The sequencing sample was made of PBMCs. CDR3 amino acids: CASSLGLAGPGGEQYF. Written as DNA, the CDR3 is TGTGCCAGCAGCTTAGGACTAGCGGGGCCGGGAGGAGAGCAGTACTTC. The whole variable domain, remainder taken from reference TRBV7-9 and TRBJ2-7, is DTGVSQNPRHKITKRGQNVTFRCDPISEHNRLYWYRQTLGQGPEFLTYFQNEAQLEKSRLLSDRFSAERPKGSFSTLEIQRTEQGDSAMYLCASSLGLAGPGGEQYFGPGTRLTVT.